The rows below give T cell receptor beta chains drawn from one sample of a study of T-cell memory formation after mild COVID-19. Via MiXCR, TCRdb re-called the 5' RACE reads, giving one row per CDR3 protein. Of approximately 100,000 distinct CDR3 sequences detected, approximately 25% appear once; the ten largest clones hold around 40%. Material: PBMCs or a T cell subset sorted from them (not recorded which). These receptors came from a man aged 18 to 29 who had mild COVID-19 (a few samples of this study predate the infection). Cell type and time point are not known. CDR3s include the opening cysteine and the closing phenylalanine or tryptophan. A D gene is named only where the DNA matches it firmly. Clone size is stated in some rows and not others, as once, few, many or a class when expanded.

d_gene: .; v_gene: TRBV14; abundance: .; j_gene: TRBJ2-1; CDR3aa: CASSLMGVPESYNEQFF; CDR3nt: TGTGCCAGCAGCCTTATGGGGGTCCCTGAGTCCTACAATGAGCAGTTCTTC
d_gene: .; v_gene: TRBV14; abundance: once; j_gene: TRBJ1-2; CDR3aa: CASSQDVKVGGNDGYTF; CDR3nt: TGTGCCAGCAGCCAAGACGTCAAGGTTGGAGGGAACGATGGCTACACCTTC
d_gene: .; v_gene: TRBV7-2; abundance: many; j_gene: TRBJ1-5; CDR3aa: CASSPEGRPRQPQHF; CDR3nt: TGTGCCAGCAGTCCGGAGGGCAGGCCAAGGCAGCCCCAGCATTTT
d_gene: TRBD2; v_gene: TRBV12-3/TRBV12-4; abundance: many; j_gene: TRBJ2-4; CDR3aa: CASSTLAGGLGKNIQYF; CDR3nt: TGTGCCAGCAGTACGCTAGCGGGGGGGCTTGGCAAAAACATTCAGTACTTC
d_gene: .; v_gene: TRBV7-9; abundance: .; j_gene: TRBJ1-2; CDR3aa: CASSPIPVNYGYTF; CDR3nt: TGTGCCAGCAGCCCCATTCCCGTGAACTATGGCTACACCTTC
d_gene: TRBD1; v_gene: TRBV7-2; abundance: few; j_gene: TRBJ2-1; CDR3aa: CASSQGTGRSYNEQFF; CDR3nt: TGTGCCAGCAGCCAAGGGACAGGGCGATCCTACAATGAGCAGTTCTTC
d_gene: .; v_gene: TRBV3-1; abundance: few; j_gene: TRBJ2-7; CDR3aa: CASSQDRVRECEQYF; CDR3nt: TGTGCCAGCAGCCAAGATAGGGTAAGGGAATGCGAGCAGTACTTC
d_gene: .; v_gene: TRBV29-1; abundance: few; j_gene: TRBJ2-7; CDR3aa: CSVEGQGPYEQYF; CDR3nt: TGCAGCGTTGAAGGGCAGGGCCCCTACGAGCAGTACTTC
d_gene: .; v_gene: TRBV28; abundance: .; j_gene: TRBJ2-5; CDR3aa: CASRDYQETQYF; CDR3nt: TGTGCCAGCAGAGATTACCAAGAGACCCAGTACTTC
d_gene: .; v_gene: TRBV29-1; abundance: .; j_gene: TRBJ2-5; CDR3aa: CSVEWARGRTLGETQYF; CDR3nt: TGCAGCGTTGAATGGGCCCGGGGCCGAACTCTTGGAGAGACCCAGTACTTC
d_gene: TRBD1; v_gene: TRBV20-1; abundance: .; j_gene: TRBJ1-1; CDR3aa: CSARRQGTEAFF; CDR3nt: TGCAGTGCTCGACGACAGGGCACTGAAGCTTTCTTT
d_gene: .; v_gene: TRBV19; abundance: .; j_gene: TRBJ2-7; CDR3aa: CASSRGSYEQYF; CDR3nt: TGTGCCAGTAGTAGGGGCAGCTACGAGCAGTACTTC
d_gene: .; v_gene: TRBV29-1; abundance: few; j_gene: TRBJ1-1; CDR3aa: CSVESPRLGLAEAFF; CDR3nt: TGCAGCGTTGAAAGCCCCCGGTTGGGGCTGGCTGAAGCTTTCTTT
d_gene: TRBD1; v_gene: TRBV11-1; abundance: few; j_gene: TRBJ2-5; CDR3aa: CASSPRTGGYQETQYF; CDR3nt: TGTGCCAGCAGCCCCCGGACAGGGGGCTACCAAGAGACCCAGTACTTC
d_gene: .; v_gene: TRBV20-1; abundance: .; j_gene: TRBJ2-1; CDR3aa: CSARDIARRLVNEQFF; CDR3nt: TGCAGTGCTAGAGATATTGCCCGGAGGCTCGTCAATGAGCAGTTCTTC
d_gene: .; v_gene: TRBV27; abundance: .; j_gene: TRBJ2-2; CDR3aa: CATSNTGTVNTGELFF; CDR3nt: TGTGCCACCTCCAATACCGGGACGGTGAACACCGGGGAGCTGTTTTTT
d_gene: .; v_gene: TRBV12-3/TRBV12-4; abundance: .; j_gene: TRBJ1-6; CDR3aa: CASSLGSRAMPLHF; CDR3nt: TGTGCCAGCAGTTTGGGATCACGGGCAATGCCCCTCCACTTT
d_gene: TRBD1; v_gene: TRBV7-9; abundance: .; j_gene: TRBJ1-1; CDR3aa: CASSAYRGMNTEAFF; CDR3nt: TGTGCCAGCAGCGCCTACAGGGGGATGAACACTGAAGCTTTCTTT
d_gene: .; v_gene: TRBV12-3/TRBV12-4; abundance: .; j_gene: TRBJ2-5; CDR3aa: CASSLGTPLWDQYF; CDR3nt: TGTGCCAGCAGTTTAGGGACTCCGCTTTGGGACCAGTACTTC
d_gene: .; v_gene: TRBV20-1; abundance: .; j_gene: TRBJ2-7; CDR3aa: CSARASWDSSYEQYF; CDR3nt: TGCAGTGCTAGAGCGTCATGGGACTCGAGCTACGAGCAGTACTTC
d_gene: .; v_gene: TRBV12-3/TRBV12-4; abundance: .; j_gene: TRBJ1-1; CDR3aa: CASDVAFHTEAFF; CDR3nt: TGTGCCAGCGACGTGGCTTTTCACACTGAAGCTTTCTTT
d_gene: .; v_gene: TRBV6-5; abundance: .; j_gene: TRBJ1-2; CDR3aa: CASSYSGRLYGYTF; CDR3nt: TGTGCCAGCAGTTACTCGGGGAGACTCTATGGCTACACCTTC
d_gene: TRBD1; v_gene: TRBV4-3; abundance: .; j_gene: TRBJ2-6; CDR3aa: CASSQDIWTGPSGANVLTF; CDR3nt: TGCGCCAGCAGCCAAGATATATGGACAGGACCGTCTGGGGCCAACGTCCTGACTTTC
d_gene: .; v_gene: TRBV3-1; abundance: .; j_gene: TRBJ1-1; CDR3aa: CASSQLGFNTEAFF; CDR3nt: TGTGCCAGCAGCCAATTGGGGTTCAACACTGAAGCTTTCTTT
d_gene: TRBD1; v_gene: TRBV12-3/TRBV12-4; abundance: .; j_gene: TRBJ2-7; CDR3aa: CASSRSGTGHYEQYF; CDR3nt: TGTGCCAGCAGCCGCTCCGGGACAGGGCACTACGAGCAGTACTTC
d_gene: TRBD1; v_gene: TRBV4-1; abundance: .; j_gene: TRBJ2-5; CDR3aa: CASSQQETGVDPYYF; CDR3nt: TGCGCCAGCAGCCAGCAAGAGACAGGGGTTGATCCCTACTACTTC
d_gene: .; v_gene: TRBV7-2; abundance: few; j_gene: TRBJ2-2; CDR3aa: CASSSGGRGGELFF; CDR3nt: TGTGCCAGCAGCTCCGGGGGGCGGGGCGGGGAGCTGTTTTTT
d_gene: TRBD1; v_gene: TRBV20-1; abundance: few; j_gene: TRBJ1-5; CDR3aa: CSAAHPGTGSNQPQHF; CDR3nt: TGCAGTGCCGCCCATCCCGGGACAGGGTCCAATCAGCCCCAGCATTTT
d_gene: .; v_gene: TRBV20-1; abundance: .; j_gene: TRBJ1-2; CDR3aa: CSANDRRGYGYTF; CDR3nt: TGCAGTGCTAATGACAGAAGAGGCTATGGCTACACCTTC
d_gene: .; v_gene: TRBV6-1; abundance: .; j_gene: TRBJ1-5; CDR3aa: CASMGAGAGQPQHF; CDR3nt: TGTGCCAGCATGGGGGCTGGGGCAGGTCAGCCCCAGCATTTT
d_gene: TRBD1; v_gene: TRBV6-2/TRBV6-3; abundance: .; j_gene: TRBJ1-5; CDR3aa: CASSRRTGGYSNQPQHF; CDR3nt: TGTGCCAGCAGTCGCCGGACAGGGGGTTATAGCAATCAGCCCCAGCATTTT
d_gene: .; v_gene: TRBV7-2; abundance: .; j_gene: TRBJ2-3; CDR3aa: CASSLPGAVSGTDTQYF; CDR3nt: TGTGCCAGCAGCTTGCCTGGGGCGGTGTCAGGAACAGATACGCAGTATTTT
d_gene: .; v_gene: TRBV4-1; abundance: .; j_gene: TRBJ1-2; CDR3aa: CASSPRQAGSGREANYGYTF; CDR3nt: TGCGCCAGCAGCCCCCGGCAGGCAGGCTCCGGCCGAGAGGCGAACTATGGCTACACCTTC
d_gene: .; v_gene: TRBV7-8; abundance: few; j_gene: TRBJ2-2; CDR3aa: CASSPLIGVTNTGELFF; CDR3nt: TGTGCCAGCAGCCCCCTTATCGGTGTAACGAACACCGGGGAGCTGTTTTTT
d_gene: .; v_gene: TRBV7-9; abundance: many; j_gene: TRBJ2-2; CDR3aa: CASSPRDTGELFF; CDR3nt: TGTGCCAGCAGCCCCAGGGACACCGGGGAGCTGTTTTTT
d_gene: .; v_gene: TRBV7-9; abundance: .; j_gene: TRBJ1-4; CDR3aa: CASSLMTEPNEKLFF; CDR3nt: TGTGCCAGCAGCTTAATGACAGAGCCTAATGAAAAACTGTTTTTT
d_gene: .; v_gene: TRBV7-9; abundance: .; j_gene: TRBJ1-1; CDR3aa: CASSLVLGGNTEAFF; CDR3nt: TGTGCCAGCAGCTTAGTCTTAGGTGGGAACACTGAAGCTTTCTTT
d_gene: .; v_gene: TRBV7-9; abundance: few; j_gene: TRBJ1-6; CDR3aa: CASSTVRSPLHF; CDR3nt: TGTGCCAGCAGCACCGTCCGTTCACCCCTCCACTTT
d_gene: .; v_gene: TRBV29-1; abundance: .; j_gene: TRBJ2-1; CDR3aa: CSVEDLRTVGSYNEQFF; CDR3nt: TGCAGCGTTGAAGACCTTAGGACAGTCGGCTCCTACAATGAGCAGTTCTTC
d_gene: TRBD1; v_gene: TRBV29-1; abundance: .; j_gene: TRBJ2-7; CDR3aa: CSGSQGAYEQYF; CDR3nt: TGCAGCGGGAGTCAGGGGGCTTACGAGCAGTACTTC
d_gene: .; v_gene: TRBV5-1; abundance: few; j_gene: TRBJ2-3; CDR3aa: CASSFTTVDRTDTQYF; CDR3nt: TGCGCCAGCAGCTTCACGACAGTCGATCGGACAGATACGCAGTATTTT
d_gene: .; v_gene: TRBV6-1; abundance: few; j_gene: TRBJ1-5; CDR3aa: CASKEVINQPQHF; CDR3nt: TGTGCCAGCAAGGAAGTGATCAATCAGCCCCAGCATTTT
d_gene: .; v_gene: TRBV29-1; abundance: .; j_gene: TRBJ1-2; CDR3aa: CSVGGTDYGYTF; CDR3nt: TGCAGCGTTGGAGGCACCGACTATGGCTACACCTTC
d_gene: TRBD2; v_gene: TRBV4-1; abundance: .; j_gene: TRBJ2-5; CDR3aa: CASSHVLAGGDETQYF; CDR3nt: TGCGCCAGCAGCCACGTACTAGCGGGGGGCGATGAGACCCAGTACTTC
d_gene: TRBD1; v_gene: TRBV29-1; abundance: .; j_gene: TRBJ2-5; CDR3aa: CSVDLTGWETQYF; CDR3nt: TGCAGCGTTGACCTGACAGGGTGGGAGACCCAGTACTTC
d_gene: .; v_gene: TRBV3-1; abundance: .; j_gene: TRBJ1-2; CDR3aa: CASSQELGNGYTF; CDR3nt: TGTGCCAGCAGCCAAGAATTGGGGAATGGCTACACCTTC
d_gene: .; v_gene: TRBV7-9; abundance: many; j_gene: TRBJ1-1; CDR3aa: CASSLGTEAFF; CDR3nt: TGTGCCAGCAGCTTGGGGACTGAAGCTTTCTTT
d_gene: TRBD2; v_gene: TRBV4-3; abundance: many; j_gene: TRBJ2-1; CDR3aa: CASSQDGRGGVYNEQFF; CDR3nt: TGCGCCAGCAGCCAAGATGGGCGGGGGGGCGTCTACAATGAGCAGTTCTTC
d_gene: .; v_gene: TRBV5-6; abundance: .; j_gene: TRBJ2-1; CDR3aa: CASSSPRTREDSEQFF; CDR3nt: TGTGCCAGCAGCTCCCCCCGGACACGGGAGGACAGTGAGCAGTTCTTC
d_gene: TRBD1; v_gene: TRBV6-2/TRBV6-3; abundance: .; j_gene: TRBJ1-2; CDR3aa: CASTVQGAGYGYTF; CDR3nt: TGTGCCAGCACCGTACAGGGGGCCGGCTATGGCTACACCTTC
d_gene: TRBD1; v_gene: TRBV7-9; abundance: .; j_gene: TRBJ1-2; CDR3aa: CASSFRDRSADGYTF; CDR3nt: TGTGCCAGCAGCTTCCGGGACAGGAGTGCCGATGGCTACACCTTC
d_gene: TRBD1; v_gene: TRBV5-1; abundance: .; j_gene: TRBJ1-2; CDR3aa: CASSLGTGANYGYTF; CDR3nt: TGCGCCAGCAGCCTCGGGACAGGGGCAAACTATGGCTACACCTTC
d_gene: .; v_gene: TRBV29-1; abundance: .; j_gene: TRBJ2-2; CDR3aa: CSVRGSGELFF; CDR3nt: TGCAGCGTTAGAGGTTCCGGGGAGCTGTTTTTT
d_gene: .; v_gene: TRBV7-9; abundance: .; j_gene: TRBJ2-1; CDR3aa: CASLPLGSELF; CDR3nt: TGTGCCAGCCTACCATTAGGGTCGGAGTTATTC
d_gene: .; v_gene: TRBV7-2; abundance: few; j_gene: TRBJ2-3; CDR3aa: CASSLNGEGGDYTDTQYF; CDR3nt: TGTGCCAGCAGCTTGAATGGGGAAGGAGGGGATTACACAGATACGCAGTATTTT